The entry that follows covers one TCR beta chain sequence. Its cognate antigen is unknown. Specified treatment: oral pan-JAK inhibitor, 5-10 mg twice daily. In germline, CDR1 is KGHSH, CDR2 LQKENI. Trimming took off 3 bases at V and 3 bases at J, with 9 bases between the two ends. The CDR3 has 14 amino acids. As the sequencing template, cDNA was produced by extracting RNA and reverse transcribing it. TCRdb keeps only in-frame clones here, not all; method: immunoSEQ multiplex PCR. The sample contains 150,000 to 250,000 clones, 55% to 70% of which appear only once. The record originates from a study of CD8+ T cells in alopecia areata. Study-level information: Twice daily, treated patients received 5 to 10 mg of oral tofacitinib.

Study-wide results and limits: Any link of baseline CD8+ expansion to response, resting on one nonresponder, remains uncertain. Sharing of TCRs across patients appeared less clear than in mice, possibly for HLA-related reasons. Amid tofacitinib therapy, many expanded lesional clones stayed present in scalp and blood.

Sample: CD4+ T cells sorted from blood, taken at week 4, from a patient treated with tofacitinib. The origin of this receptor is a human donor with alopecia areata. The rearrangement joins TRBV18 to TRBJ1-5; no reliable D call. The chain's CDR3 is CASSPPQTNQPQHF. Here the CDR3 DNA reads TGTGCCAGCTCACCGCCACAGACCAATCAGCCCCAGCATTTT.